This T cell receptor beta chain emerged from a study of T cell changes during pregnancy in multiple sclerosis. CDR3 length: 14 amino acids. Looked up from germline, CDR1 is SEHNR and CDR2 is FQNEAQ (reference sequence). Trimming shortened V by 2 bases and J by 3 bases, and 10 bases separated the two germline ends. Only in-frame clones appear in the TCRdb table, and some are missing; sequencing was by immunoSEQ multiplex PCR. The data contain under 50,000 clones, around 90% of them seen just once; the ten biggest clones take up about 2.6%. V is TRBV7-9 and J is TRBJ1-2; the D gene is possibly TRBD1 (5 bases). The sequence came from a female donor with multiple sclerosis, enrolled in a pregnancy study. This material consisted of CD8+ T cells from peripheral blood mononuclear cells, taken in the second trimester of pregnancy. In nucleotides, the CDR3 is TGTGCCAGCAGCTTATCATCGGGGGACTATGGCTACACCTTC. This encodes CASSLSSGDYGYTF.